This TCR beta chain was captured by sequencing in a study of blood T cell repertoires in COVID-19. Repertoires were generated with immunoSEQ multiplex PCR, while TCRdb's copy carries only in-frame clones and drops some. Of fewer than 350,000 clones listed, approximately 91% are singletons. In germline, CDR1 is MDHEN, CDR2 SYDVKM. The CDR3 runs to 15 residues. Deletions cut 2 bases from V and 1 base from J, with 11 bases between. Participants were placed into cohorts based on the clinical history they reported. The sequenced sample consisted of PBMCs or T cells enriched from blood (not recorded which). The clonotype was recovered from a woman aged 25 to 39 who had recovered from COVID-19. The chain recombines TRBV28 with TRBJ2-5; D is undetermined. The CDR3 region is CASSLEQIFQETQYF. As DNA, the CDR3 is TGTGCCAGCAGTTTAGAACAGATATTCCAAGAGACCCAGTACTTC.